The following is a TCR beta chain sequence with its context. Its matching antigen is unknown. TCRdb's copy holds only in-frame clones and misses some; the assay was immunoSEQ multiplex PCR. The profile shows around 77,000 clones, about 73% of them singletons. The data derive from a study of OX40 agonist ivuxolimab in advanced cancers. The wider study: Ivuxolimab, an agonistic anti-OX40 (CD134) antibody, was given to patients.

Patients who had autoimmune disease history or got systemic immunosuppression were left out. Whole-study findings and limits: Certain nonresponders additionally had low normalized T-cell clonal expansion. There was clonal expansion of CD4+ and CD8+ blood T cells by week 6 at 0.1 to 3.0 mg/kg.

Germline V CDR1 and CDR2: MNHEY, SMNVEV (reference sequence). The CDR3 totals 13 residues. V was trimmed by 2 bases and J by 9 bases, leaving 13 bases between them. This TCR was sampled from an adult with an advanced solid tumor such as melanoma, head and neck, liver or kidney cancer. The sample in question was CD4+ or CD8+ T cells sorted from blood, obtained in a trial of the OX40 agonist ivuxolimab. V usage is TRBV27 and J usage is TRBJ2-5; the D gene is possibly TRBD1 (5 bases). Here the CDR3 reads CASSLQGAGAQYF. The CDR3 DNA sequence: TGTGCCAGCAGTTTACAAGGGGCCGGCGCCCAGTACTTC.